Listed here are 10 T cell receptor beta chains from one sample, sequenced in a study of blood T cell repertoires in COVID-19. The data were produced by immunoSEQ multiplex PCR, yet TCRdb's version contains in-frame clones alone and is incomplete. The data contain hundreds of thousands of clones, approximately 92% of them seen just once; the ten biggest clones take up roughly 2.3%. The source material was PBMCs or T cells enriched from blood (not recorded which). The receptors were sampled from a young woman who had recovered from COVID-19.

This rearrangement joins TRBV3-1 (or the pseudogene TRBV3-2) to TRBJ2-3, with D possibly being TRBD2 (7 bases). The CDR3 is made up of 16 amino acids. V was clipped by 1 base and J by 4 bases, with 15 bases between them. Germline V gives CDR1 LGHDT, CDR2 YNNKEL (reference sequence). The CDR3 nucleotides read TGTGCCAGCAGCCAAGTAGGGGGGGGTTCGGCAGATACGCAGTATTTT. It encodes CASSQVGGGSADTQYF.

The rearrangement uses TRBV19 and TRBJ1-6; TRBD1 matches 10 bases. CDR3 length equals 18 residues. The trim removed 9 bases at V and 1 base at J, leaving 12 bases unmatched. Germline CDR1 is LNHDA and CDR2 is SQIVND (reference sequence). The CDR3 loop reads CASTRTGGIGSYNSPLHF. The CDR3 DNA follows: TGTGCCAGCACAAGGACAGGGGGAATAGGGTCCTATAATTCACCCCTCCACTTT. Full variable domain (missing parts from reference TRBV19 and TRBJ1-6): DGGITQSPKYLFRKEGQNVTLSCEQNLNHDAMYWYRQDPGQGLRLIYYSQIVNDFQKGDIAEGYSVSREKKESFPLTVTSAQKNPTAFYLCASTRTGGIGSYNSPLHFGNGTRLTVT.

The V call is TRBV6-9, the J call TRBJ1-2; 8 bases agree with TRBD1. Germline V gives CDR1 MNHGY, CDR2 SVAAGI. Trimming at V came to 9 bases and at J to 5 bases, leaving 11 bases not matched to a gene. The CDR3 has 14 residues. The CDR3 DNA reads as TGTGCCAGTACGGGGGCAGGGGGCATATATGGCTACACCTTC. Its protein product is CASTGAGGIYGYTF.

The chain combines TRBV4-2 with TRBJ2-1, with D tentatively TRBD1 (5 bases). The ends were cut back, 0 bases at V and 4 bases at J, with 10 bases in the middle. Germline CDR1 reads LGHNA; CDR2 reads YNFKEQ. CDR3 size: 15 residues. CDR3 sequence: CASSQDRVSYNEQFF. CDR3 nucleotide sequence: TGTGCCAGCAGCCAAGACAGGGTTTCGTACAATGAGCAGTTCTTC.

This sequence joins TRBV5-4 and TRBJ2-2; 7 bases are a match to TRBD2. This CDR3 has 15 amino acids. Germline values: CDR1 SGHNT, CDR2 YYREEE (reference sequence). Losses at the gene ends were 3 bases for V and 9 bases for J; bases not matched to a gene: 11. In DNA, the CDR3 is TGTGCCAGCAGCTCGAGCGGGGAACTGCCCCGGGAGCTGTTTTTT. Encoded protein: CASSSSGELPRELFF. Full variable domain (outside the CDR3, taken from reference TRBV5-4 and TRBJ2-2): ETGVTQSPTHLIKTRGQQVTLRCSSQSGHNTVSWYQQALGQGPQFIFQYYREEENGRGNFPPRFSGLQFPNYSSELNVNALELDDSALYLCASSSSGELPRELFFGEGSRLTVL.

This chain joins TRBV9 and TRBJ2-1; 11 bases are shared with TRBD2. Trimming at V came to 0 bases and at J to 7 bases, leaving 9 bases not matched to a gene. Germline assignment: CDR1 SGDLS and CDR2 YYNGEE. The CDR3 sequence is 17 residues long. CDR3 sequence: CASSVGDLAGGPNEQFF. CDR3 in DNA: TGTGCCAGCAGCGTAGGGGACCTAGCGGGGGGCCCTAATGAGCAGTTCTTC. Combining the CDR3 with reference TRBV9 and TRBJ2-1 gives the whole variable domain DSGVTQTPKHLITATGQRVTLRCSPRSGDLSVYWYQQSLDQGLQFLIQYYNGEERAKGNILERFSAQQFPDLHSELNLSSLELGDSALYFCASSVGDLAGGPNEQFFGPGTRLTVL.

The chain employs TRBV6-6 and TRBJ1-2; D perhaps matches TRBD1 (5 bases). Germline V gene lookup returns CDR1 MNHNY and CDR2 SVGAGI (reference sequence). Trimming shortened V by 2 bases and J by 0 bases, and 13 bases separated the two germline ends. This CDR3 has 16 residues. CDR3 sequence (DNA): TGTGCCAGCAGTTACGGCAGGGCCTCAGCTAACTATGGCTACACCTTC. It yields the protein CASSYGRASANYGYTF.

This clone was seen a few times. The chain carries TRBV7-6 and TRBJ2-1; 13 bases match TRBD2. From germline, CDR1 is SGHVS and CDR2 FNYEAQ. CDR3 length equals 15 residues. Unmatched junction bases numbered 8, after V lost 5 bases and J lost 10 bases. CDR3 protein: CASSAGTSGEREQFF. DNA for the CDR3: TGTGCCAGCAGCGCTGGGACTAGCGGGGAGCGGGAGCAGTTCTTC.

This clone was observed a few times. The V gene is TRBV20-1, the J gene TRBJ2-1, with 9 positions matching TRBD1. There are 14 residues in the CDR3. V trimming: 3 bases; J trimming: 8 bases; junction bases outside the gene matches: 8. Germline CDR1 is DFQATT and CDR2 is SNEGSKA (reference sequence). The CDR3: CSASRTGARDEQFF. The DNA of the CDR3 is TGCAGTGCTAGTCGGACAGGGGCCCGGGATGAGCAGTTCTTC.

A single count supports this clone. The V gene is TRBV28, the J gene TRBJ1-5; D call uncertain. This CDR3 contains 11 residues. Germline CDR1 is MDHEN and CDR2 is SYDVKM. Trimming removed 3 bases at V and 6 bases at J, with 3 bases between. CDR3 sequence reads: CASSFRQPQHF. As DNA, the CDR3 is TGTGCCAGCAGTTTTCGTCAGCCCCAGCATTTT.